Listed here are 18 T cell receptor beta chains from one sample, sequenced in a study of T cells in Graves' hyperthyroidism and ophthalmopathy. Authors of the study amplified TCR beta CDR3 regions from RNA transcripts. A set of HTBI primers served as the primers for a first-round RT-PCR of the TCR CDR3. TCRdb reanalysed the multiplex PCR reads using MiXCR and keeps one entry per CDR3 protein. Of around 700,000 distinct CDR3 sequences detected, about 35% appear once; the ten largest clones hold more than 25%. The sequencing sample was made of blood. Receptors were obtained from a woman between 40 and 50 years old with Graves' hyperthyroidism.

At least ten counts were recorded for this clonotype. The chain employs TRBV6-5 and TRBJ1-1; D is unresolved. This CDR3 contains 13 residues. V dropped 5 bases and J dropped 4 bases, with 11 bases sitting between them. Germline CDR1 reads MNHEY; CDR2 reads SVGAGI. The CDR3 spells CASSPLRPTEAFF. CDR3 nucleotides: TGTGCCAGCAGTCCCCTGAGACCCACTGAAGCTTTCTTT.

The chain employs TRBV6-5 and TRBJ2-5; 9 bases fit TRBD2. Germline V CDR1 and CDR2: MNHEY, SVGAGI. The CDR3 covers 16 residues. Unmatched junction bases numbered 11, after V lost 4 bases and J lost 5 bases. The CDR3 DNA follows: TGTGCCAGCAGTTCTCCCCTAGCGGGATTACGGGAGACCCAGTACTTC. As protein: CASSSPLAGLRETQYF.

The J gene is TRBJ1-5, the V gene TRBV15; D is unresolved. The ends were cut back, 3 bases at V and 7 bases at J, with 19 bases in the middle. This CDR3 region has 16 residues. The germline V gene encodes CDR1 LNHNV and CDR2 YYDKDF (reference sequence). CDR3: CATSSYSGRSGQPQHF. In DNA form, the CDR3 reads TGTGCCACCAGCAGTTATTCTGGGCGATCAGGCCAGCCCCAGCATTTT.

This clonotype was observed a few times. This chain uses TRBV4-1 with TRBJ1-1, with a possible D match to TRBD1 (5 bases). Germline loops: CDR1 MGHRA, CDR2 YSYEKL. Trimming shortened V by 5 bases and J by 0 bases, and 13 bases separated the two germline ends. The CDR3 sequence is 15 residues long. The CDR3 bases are TGCGCCAGCAGCGGTCAACAGGTACTGAACACTGAAGCTTTCTTT. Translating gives CASSGQQVLNTEAFF.

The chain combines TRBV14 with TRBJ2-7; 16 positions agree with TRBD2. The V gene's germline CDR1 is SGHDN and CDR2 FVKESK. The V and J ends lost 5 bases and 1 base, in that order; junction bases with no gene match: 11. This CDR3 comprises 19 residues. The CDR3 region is CASSIGTSGRALWSYEQYF. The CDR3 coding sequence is TGTGCCAGCAGCATCGGGACTAGCGGGAGGGCCCTATGGTCCTACGAGCAGTACTTC.

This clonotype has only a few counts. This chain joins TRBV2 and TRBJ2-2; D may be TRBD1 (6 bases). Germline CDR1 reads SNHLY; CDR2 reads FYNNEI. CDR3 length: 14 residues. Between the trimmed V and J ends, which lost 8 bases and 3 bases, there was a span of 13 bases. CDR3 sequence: CASLAAGDTGELFF. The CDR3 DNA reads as TGTGCCAGCCTCGCGGCAGGGGACACCGGGGAGCTGTTTTTT.

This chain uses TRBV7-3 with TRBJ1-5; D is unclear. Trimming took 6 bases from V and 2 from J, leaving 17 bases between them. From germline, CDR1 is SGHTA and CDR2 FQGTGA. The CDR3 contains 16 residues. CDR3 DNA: TGTGCCAGCAGTTCTCGGAAGGGAGGCGGCAATCAGCCCCAGCATTTT. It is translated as CASSSRKGGGNQPQHF.

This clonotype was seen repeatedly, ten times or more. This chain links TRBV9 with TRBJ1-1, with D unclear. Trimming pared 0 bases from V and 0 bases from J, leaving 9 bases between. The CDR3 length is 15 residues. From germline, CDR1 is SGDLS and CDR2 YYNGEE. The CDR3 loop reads CASSVEGGVNTEAFF. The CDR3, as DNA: TGTGCCAGCAGCGTAGAAGGAGGCGTGAACACTGAAGCTTTCTTT.

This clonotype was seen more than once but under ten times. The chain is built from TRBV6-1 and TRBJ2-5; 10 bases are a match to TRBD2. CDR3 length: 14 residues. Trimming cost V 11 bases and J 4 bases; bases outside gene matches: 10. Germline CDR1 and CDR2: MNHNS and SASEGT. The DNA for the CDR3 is TGTGCCTCAGCGTTGGGACTAGCGCCAGAGACCCAGTACTTC. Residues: CASALGLAPETQYF.

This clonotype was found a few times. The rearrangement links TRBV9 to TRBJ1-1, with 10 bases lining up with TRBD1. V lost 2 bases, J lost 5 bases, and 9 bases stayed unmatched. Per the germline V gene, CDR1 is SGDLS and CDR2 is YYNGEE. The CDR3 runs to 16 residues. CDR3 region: CASSVGTGAAVTEAFF. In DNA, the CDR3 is TGTGCCAGCAGCGTTGGGACAGGGGCCGCGGTGACTGAAGCTTTCTTT.

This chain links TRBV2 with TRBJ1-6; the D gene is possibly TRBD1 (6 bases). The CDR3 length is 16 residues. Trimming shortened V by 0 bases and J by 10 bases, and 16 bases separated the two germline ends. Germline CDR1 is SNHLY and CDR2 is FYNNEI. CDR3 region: CASSEAGREGGSPLHF. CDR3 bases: TGTGCCAGCAGTGAAGCGGGAAGGGAAGGGGGATCACCCCTCCACTTT. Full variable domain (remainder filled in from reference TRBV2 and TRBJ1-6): EPEVTQTPSHQVTQMGQEVILRCVPISNHLYFYWYRQILGQKVEFLVSFYNNEISEKSEIFDDQFSVERPDGSNFTLKIRSTKLEDSAMYFCASSEAGREGGSPLHFGNGTRLTVT.

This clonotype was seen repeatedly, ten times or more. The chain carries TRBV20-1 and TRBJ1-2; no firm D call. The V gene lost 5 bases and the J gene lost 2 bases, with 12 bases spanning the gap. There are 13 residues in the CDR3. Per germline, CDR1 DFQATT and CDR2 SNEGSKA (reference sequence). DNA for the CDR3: TGCAGTGCTGCCGACGGAACAAACTATGGCTACACCTTC. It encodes CSAADGTNYGYTF.

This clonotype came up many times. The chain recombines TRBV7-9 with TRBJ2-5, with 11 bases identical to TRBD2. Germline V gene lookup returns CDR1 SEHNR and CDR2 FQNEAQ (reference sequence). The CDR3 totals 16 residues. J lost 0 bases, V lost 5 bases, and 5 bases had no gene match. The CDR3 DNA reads TGTGCCAGCAGCCGTCCGGGACTAGCGGACCAAGAGACCCAGTACTTC. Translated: CASSRPGLADQETQYF.

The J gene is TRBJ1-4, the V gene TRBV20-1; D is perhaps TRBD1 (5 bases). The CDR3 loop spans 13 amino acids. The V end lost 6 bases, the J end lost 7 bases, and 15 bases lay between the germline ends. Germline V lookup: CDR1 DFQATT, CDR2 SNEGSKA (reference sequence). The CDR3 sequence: CSAKPGLFEKLFF. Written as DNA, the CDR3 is TGCAGTGCCAAACCAGGGCTGTTTGAAAAACTGTTTTTT.

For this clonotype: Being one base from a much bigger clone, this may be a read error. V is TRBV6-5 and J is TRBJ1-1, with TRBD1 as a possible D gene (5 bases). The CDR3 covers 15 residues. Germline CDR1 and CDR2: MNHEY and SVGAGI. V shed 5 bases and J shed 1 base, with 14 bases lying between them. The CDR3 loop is CASSGASPWNTEAFF. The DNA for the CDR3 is TGTGCCAGCAGTGGGGCCTCGCCGTGGAACACTGAAGCTTTCTTT.

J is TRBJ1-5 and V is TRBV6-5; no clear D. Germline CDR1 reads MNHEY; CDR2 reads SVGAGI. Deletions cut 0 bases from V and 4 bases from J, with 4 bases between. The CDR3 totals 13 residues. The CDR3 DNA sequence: TGTGCCAGCAGTTACTCCGTTAATCAGCCCCAGCATTTT. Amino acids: CASSYSVNQPQHF.

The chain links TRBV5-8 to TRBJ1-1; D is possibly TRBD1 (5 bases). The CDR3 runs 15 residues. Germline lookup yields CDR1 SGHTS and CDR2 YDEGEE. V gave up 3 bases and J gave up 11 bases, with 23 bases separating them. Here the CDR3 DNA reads TGTGCCAGCAGCTCGACAGTGCCCCTGGGTTTATCGGCTTTCTTT. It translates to CASSSTVPLGLSAFF. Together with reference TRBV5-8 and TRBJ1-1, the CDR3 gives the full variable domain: EAGVTQSPTHLIKTRGQQATLRCSPISGHTSVYWYQQALGLGLQFLLWYDEGEERNRGNFPPRFSGRQFPNYSSELNVNALELEDSALYLCASSSTVPLGLSAFFGQGTRLTVV.

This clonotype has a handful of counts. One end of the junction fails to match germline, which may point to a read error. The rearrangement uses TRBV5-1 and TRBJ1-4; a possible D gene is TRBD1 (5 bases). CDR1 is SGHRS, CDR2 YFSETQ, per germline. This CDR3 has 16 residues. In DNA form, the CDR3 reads TGTGCCAGCAGCCAAGTCCTGCGGGGGGAAAATGAAAAACTGTTTTTT. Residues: CASSQVLRGENEKLFF. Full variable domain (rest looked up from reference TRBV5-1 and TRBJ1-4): KAGVTQTPRYLIKTRGQQVTLSCSPISGHRSVSWYQQTPGQGLQFLFEYFSETQRNKGNFPGRFSGRQFSNSRSEMNVSTLELGDSALYLCASSQVLRGENEKLFFGSGTQLSVL.